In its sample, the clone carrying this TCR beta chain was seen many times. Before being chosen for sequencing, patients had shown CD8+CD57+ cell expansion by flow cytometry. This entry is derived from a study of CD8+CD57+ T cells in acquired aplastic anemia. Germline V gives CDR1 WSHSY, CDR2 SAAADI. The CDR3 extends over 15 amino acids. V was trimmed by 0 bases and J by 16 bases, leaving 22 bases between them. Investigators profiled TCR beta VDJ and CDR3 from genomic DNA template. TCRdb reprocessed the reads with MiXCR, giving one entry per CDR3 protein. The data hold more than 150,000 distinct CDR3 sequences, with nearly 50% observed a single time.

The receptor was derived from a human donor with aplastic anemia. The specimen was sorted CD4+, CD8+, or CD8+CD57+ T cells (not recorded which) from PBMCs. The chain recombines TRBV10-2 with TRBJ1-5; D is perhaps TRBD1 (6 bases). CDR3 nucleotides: TGCGCCAGCAGTGAGTCCGTAGGGGGGGGCCGACTAAAACATTTT. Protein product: CASSESVGGGRLKHF.